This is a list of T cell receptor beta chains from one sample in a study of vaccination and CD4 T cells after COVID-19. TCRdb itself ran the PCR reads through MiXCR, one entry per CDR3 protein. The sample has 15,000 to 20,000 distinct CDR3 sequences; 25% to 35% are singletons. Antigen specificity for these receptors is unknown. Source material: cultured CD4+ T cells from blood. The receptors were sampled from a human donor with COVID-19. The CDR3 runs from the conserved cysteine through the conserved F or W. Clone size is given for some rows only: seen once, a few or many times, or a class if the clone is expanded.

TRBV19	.	CASSMGTSGGRIQFF
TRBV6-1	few	CASSITGFYGYTF
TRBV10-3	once	CAIRAGQGSYEQYF
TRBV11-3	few	CASSQSGVNTGELFF
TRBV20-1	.	CSASRDNIISNQPQHF
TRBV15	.	CATSHRELSYNEQFF
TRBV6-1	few	CASSPGGGETQYF
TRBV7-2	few	CASSSETLASHEQYF
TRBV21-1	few	CASSKESYGYTF
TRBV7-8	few	CASSATTGDNQPQHF
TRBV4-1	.	CASSQDESGDLYTEAFF
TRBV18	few	CASSLLGENSPLHF
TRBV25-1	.	CASSSRGYTDTQYF
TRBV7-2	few	CASSLVVGLNLTPLHF
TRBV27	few	CASSLSPTGLGYEQYF
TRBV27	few	CASKRYEGDSGANVLTF
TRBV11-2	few	CASSKTGQNYGYTF
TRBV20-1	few	CSARGGNTEAFF
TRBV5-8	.	CASSLRSSGGINTQYF
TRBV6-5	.	CASSSRDRDYEQYF
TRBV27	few	CASSETGEPNEKLFF
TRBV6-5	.	CASSYSDAPGQPQHF
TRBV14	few	CASSHRRGGAYNEQFF
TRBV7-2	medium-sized	CASSLAPLAGGVF
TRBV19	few	CASGVAGNTIYF
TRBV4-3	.	CASSPKIIPLSGGNNEQFF
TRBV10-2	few	CASSEGPYGYTF
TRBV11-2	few	CASRRQGKVNTGELFF
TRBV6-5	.	CASSSPSVGENIQYF
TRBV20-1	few	CSASPGSYGYTF